This T cell receptor beta chain was captured by sequencing in a study of cytomegalovirus exposure and HLA in healthy donors. General study findings and limits: A later analysis reportedly found fewer N-insertions in an Asian-associated ancestry cluster than the approximately 700-donor mean.

The PCR ran on 60 Vbeta and 13 Jbeta primers. Clones were sequenced by immunoSEQ multiplex PCR, and TCRdb holds only the in-frame ones, with some missing. The sample shows about 140,000 clones, about four fifths of them seen only once. Points on this clone: Its antigen is as yet unknown.

The sequence came from a male donor in good health and CMV-seronegative. Sequencing was carried out using PBMCs.

The CDR3 reads CASSLELAGASTDTQYF. The CDR3 DNA sequence: TGTGCCAGCAGCTTAGAGTTAGCGGGGGCTAGCACAGATACGCAGTATTTT. The rearrangement joins TRBV7-9 to TRBJ2-3, with TRBD2 matching 9 bases. V lost 1 base, J lost 0 bases, and 5 bases stayed unmatched. Germline-derived CDR1 and CDR2 are SEHNR and FQNEAQ (reference sequence). CDR3 size: 17 residues.